Listed here are 16 T cell receptor beta chains from one sample, sequenced in a study of blood T cell repertoires in COVID-19 (dated by TCRdb to between 2020 and 2021). Receptor libraries were prepared by the immunoSEQ multiplex PCR assay. TCRdb took over this immuneACCESS table, retaining in-frame rearrangements with V and J assigned. Such tables are incomplete; in checked studies, under half of the missing clones stem from an unresolved V gene, and the remainder is unexplained. Recorded for this sample are some 100,000 clones; around 88% of them occurred a single time. The ten largest make up about 1.9% of the sample. The sequenced material came from peripheral blood. Source of these receptors: a man aged 50-60 years with COVID-19, enrolled during active disease.

The chain employs TRBV3-1 (or the pseudogene TRBV3-2) and TRBJ1-1; a weak D match, TRBD1 (6 bases). In germline, CDR1 is LGHDT, CDR2 YNNKEL (reference sequence). This CDR3 is built from 17 residues. V was trimmed by 4 bases and J by 1 base, leaving 19 bases between them. In DNA form, the CDR3 reads TGTGCCAGCAGCCCCAGGGGCAGGTTTGTGAAGAACACTGAAGCTTTCTTT. This translates into CASSPRGRFVKNTEAFF.

The chain joins TRBV28 to TRBJ1-1; no reliable D call. Trimming pared 5 bases from V and 5 bases from J, leaving 3 bases between. The CDR3 has 10 residues. Germline CDR1 MDHEN, CDR2 SYDVKM. In DNA form, the CDR3 reads TGTGCCAGCAGTCATACTGAAGCTTTCTTT. Translation gives CASSHTEAFF. The complete variable domain, with remaining parts taken from reference TRBV28 and TRBJ1-1, reads DVKVTQSSRYLVKRTGEKVFLECVQDMDHENMFWYRQDPGLGLRLIYFSYDVKMKEKGDIPEGYSVSREKKERFSLILESASTNQTSMYLCASSHTEAFFGQGTRLTVV.

This clone was observed once. The chain carries TRBV28 and TRBJ1-1; 7 bases map to TRBD1. This CDR3 region has 14 residues. The germline gives CDR1 MDHEN, CDR2 SYDVKM. The junction had 3 bases not matched to a gene; V was cut back by 4 bases and J by 1 base. CDR3 residues: CASSWRTGNTEAFF. In nucleotides, the CDR3 is TGTGCCAGCAGTTGGAGGACAGGGAACACTGAAGCTTTCTTT.

This chain uses TRBV30 with TRBJ1-5, with 10 bases aligning to TRBD1. This CDR3 spans 17 amino acids. With V trimmed by 0 bases and J by 9 bases, 14 bases remained unmatched. Germline V gene sequence: CDR1 GTSNPN, CDR2 SVGIG (reference sequence). CDR3 loop: CAWSVGGPGQGLTPQHF. In DNA form, the CDR3 reads TGTGCCTGGAGTGTAGGTGGACCGGGACAGGGGTTGACGCCCCAGCATTTT.

The count of this clone is one. This chain joins TRBV6-5 and TRBJ1-1; D is undetermined. V was trimmed by 5 bases and J by 1 base, leaving 11 bases between them. There are 14 residues in the CDR3. The germline gives CDR1 MNHEY, CDR2 SVGAGI. As DNA, the CDR3 is TGTGCCAGCAGTCCCGGTTGGGCGAACACTGAAGCTTTCTTT. Residues: CASSPGWANTEAFF.

This clone was recorded once. This chain uses TRBV19 with TRBJ1-1; 10 bases fit TRBD1. Germline loops: CDR1 LNHDA, CDR2 SQIVND (reference sequence). The J segment lost 5 bases and the V segment lost 10 bases, leaving 13 bases of the junction unmatched. The CDR3 loop spans 15 amino acids. CDR3 coding DNA: TGTGCCACTCGCCGACAGGGGGCTGGATTAACTGAAGCTTTCTTT. This gives the protein CATRRQGAGLTEAFF.

This chain joins TRBV11-2 and TRBJ2-1; D is uncertain. Germline CDR1 reads SGHAT; CDR2 reads FQNNGV. Trimming removed 0 bases at V and 3 bases at J, with 21 bases between. This CDR3 spans 19 amino acids. CDR3 nucleotide sequence: TGTGCCAGCAGCTTAGATCGGGTGAGGAGACGTTCGGGCTACAATGAGCAGTTCTTC. Its protein product is CASSLDRVRRRSGYNEQFF.

The V and J genes are TRBV7-9 and TRBJ1-2, with D possibly being TRBD1 (6 bases). The CDR3 is 14 amino acids. CDR1 SEHNR and CDR2 FQNEAQ come from the germline V gene (reference sequence). The ends were cut back, 3 bases at V and 2 bases at J, with 10 bases in the middle. The CDR3, as DNA: TGTGCCAGCAGCTTTTTAGACAGGAACTATGGCTACACCTTC. Translating it yields CASSFLDRNYGYTF. Using reference TRBV7-9 and TRBJ1-2 for the parts outside the CDR3, the full variable domain is DTGVSQNPRHKITKRGQNVTFRCDPISEHNRLYWYRQTLGQGPEFLTYFQNEAQLEKSRLLSDRFSAERPKGSFSTLEIQRTEQGDSAMYLCASSFLDRNYGYTFGSGTRLTVV.

The chain combines TRBV7-3 with TRBJ2-2; TRBD2 matches 8 bases. V lost 2 bases and J lost 6; bases outside the gene matches: 5. The CDR3 has 15 residues. Germline V gives CDR1 SGHTA, CDR2 FQGTGA. The CDR3 DNA is TGTGCCAGCAGCTTAGTCGGGGGGGCCCCCGGGGAGCTGTTTTTT. The encoded protein is CASSLVGGAPGELFF.

The chain employs TRBV24-1 and TRBJ2-6; D is unresolved. The V and J ends lost 5 bases and 0 bases respectively, with 10 bases between them. This CDR3 is built from 16 residues. Germline V gene data show CDR1 as KGHDR and CDR2 as SFDVKD. As DNA, the CDR3 is TGTGCCACCAGTGGACATTCTTCCTCTGGGGCCAACGTCCTGACTTTC. This sequence encodes CATSGHSSSGANVLTF.

The V gene is TRBV30, the J gene TRBJ1-6, with a weak D call TRBD1 (6 bases). The CDR3 has 14 residues. V was trimmed by 4 bases and J by 9 bases, leaving 16 bases between them. Germline CDR1 and CDR2: GTSNPN and SVGIG (reference sequence). CDR3 DNA: TGTGCCTGGACTGCTCGAGGGGGAGCTTCACCCCTCCACTTT. Translating it yields CAWTARGGASPLHF.

In nucleotides, the CDR3 is TGCAGCGTTCGACAGATCCTTAACTATGGCTACACCTTC. The encoded protein is CSVRQILNYGYTF. The chain employs TRBV29-1 and TRBJ1-2; a weak D match, TRBD1 (5 bases). In germline, CDR1 is SQVTM, CDR2 ANQGSEA. V gave up 5 bases and J gave up 1 base, with 11 bases separating them. This CDR3 is 13 amino acids long.

The chain couples TRBV24-1 to TRBJ2-5; 9 nucleotides match TRBD1. The V and J ends lost 4 bases and 5 bases, in that order; junction bases with no gene match: 13. The CDR3 is 17 amino acids. The V gene's germline CDR1 is KGHDR and CDR2 SFDVKD. This CDR3 reads CATSDGIRDRVRETQYF. CDR3 coding DNA: TGTGCCACCAGTGACGGAATCCGGGACAGGGTTCGGGAGACCCAGTACTTC.

The chain has TRBV4-1 and TRBJ1-5, with 7 bases fitting TRBD1. The CDR3 loop spans 16 amino acids. Germline trimming cut 4 bases from V and 3 bases from J; bases unmatched to any gene: 9. Germline CDR1 is MGHRA and CDR2 is YSYEKL. The CDR3 here is CASSPRTGTVNQPQHF. CDR3 nucleotide sequence: TGCGCCAGCAGCCCCCGGACGGGGACAGTCAATCAGCCCCAGCATTTT.

The V call is TRBV9, the J call TRBJ2-5; D possibly corresponds to TRBD1 (5 bases). The CDR3 totals 14 residues. The ends were cut back, 4 bases at V and 4 bases at J, with 14 bases in the middle. CDR1 is SGDLS, CDR2 YYNGEE, per germline. The CDR3 coding sequence is TGTGCCAGCAGCTTCCAGGGTGCCGGAGAGACCCAGTACTTC. This translates into CASSFQGAGETQYF.

This chain connects TRBV2 to TRBJ2-1; no firm D call. V lost 0 bases and J 9 bases, leaving 9 bases between the germline ends. Germline CDR1 SNHLY, CDR2 FYNNEI. The CDR3 contains 13 residues. The CDR3 DNA reads TGTGCCAGCAGTGAAGCGCGCCGTAGTGAGCAGTTCTTC. Encoded protein: CASSEARRSEQFF.